What follows is one T cell receptor (beta chain) and its context. What it binds is unknown. The data were produced by immunoSEQ multiplex PCR, yet TCRdb's version contains in-frame clones alone and is incomplete. This sample has about 50,000 clones, with roughly 73% found just once. The sample belongs to a study of OX40 agonist ivuxolimab in advanced cancers. Study as a whole: Patients in the trial were receiving intravenous ivuxolimab every 2 weeks, at doses of 0.01 to 10 mg/kg. Whole-study results and caveats: By week 6 at 0.1 to 3.0 mg/kg, blood CD4+ and CD8+ T cells had expanded clonally.

The cohort excluded patients with autoimmune disease history or systemic immunosuppression. Germline V gene sequence: CDR1 SEHNR, CDR2 FQNEAQ (reference sequence). CDR3 length equals 14 residues. V was clipped by 5 bases and J by 8 bases, with 16 bases between them. This rearrangement joins TRBV7-9 to TRBJ1-5, with a tentative D call TRBD1 (6 bases). The TCR originated in an adult with an advanced solid tumor such as melanoma, head and neck, liver or kidney cancer. The material sequenced was CD4+ or CD8+ T cells sorted from blood, taken in a trial of the OX40 agonist ivuxolimab. CDR3 sequence reads: CASSPGPGAKPQHF. CDR3 coding DNA: TGTGCCAGCAGCCCCGGCCCGGGGGCCAAGCCCCAGCATTTT. Together with reference TRBV7-9 and TRBJ1-5, the CDR3 gives the full variable domain: DTGVSQNPRHKITKRGQNVTFRCDPISEHNRLYWYRQTLGQGPEFLTYFQNEAQLEKSRLLSDRFSAERPKGSFSTLEIQRTEQGDSAMYLCASSPGPGAKPQHFGDGTRLSIL.